One and the same sample provided the 18 T cell receptor beta chains below, sequenced in a study of blood T cell repertoires in COVID-19. Libraries were prepared by immunoSEQ multiplex PCR; TCRdb keeps only in-frame clonotypes and omits some of them. The sample consists of some 140,000 clones, roughly 87% of them appearing once. Sequencing was performed on PBMCs or T cells enriched from blood (not recorded which). Every receptor here comes from a man between 25 and 39 years old who had recovered from COVID-19.

V is TRBV24-1 and J is TRBJ1-2; 7 positions match TRBD1. The CDR3 loop spans 12 amino acids. V dropped 4 bases and J dropped 8; count of bases not matched to a gene: 3. CDR1 is KGHDR and CDR2 is SFDVKD in the germline V gene. The CDR3 DNA is TGTGCCACCAGTGAGACAGGGACCGGCTACACCTTC. This encodes CATSETGTGYTF.

CDR3 loop: CASRARAGGDQPQHF. As DNA, the CDR3 is TGTGCCAGCAGGGCCCGGGCAGGGGGTGATCAGCCCCAGCATTTT. The chain carries TRBV6-5 and TRBJ1-5; 7 bases fit TRBD1. Germline-derived CDR1 and CDR2 are MNHEY and SVGAGI. This CDR3 has 15 amino acids. The trim removed 6 bases at V and 5 bases at J, leaving 10 bases unmatched.

The rearrangement joins TRBV19 to TRBJ1-5; a possible D gene is TRBD1 (5 bases). The ends were cut back, 4 bases at V and 7 bases at J, with 11 bases in the middle. CDR1 and CDR2 (germline): LNHDA, SQIVND (reference sequence). CDR3 size: 13 residues. In DNA form, the CDR3 reads TGTGCCAGTAGTACAGGGTTGTGGCAGCCCCAGCATTTT. The encoded protein is CASSTGLWQPQHF.

The chain uses TRBV2 and TRBJ2-1, with 7 nucleotides matching TRBD2. Trimming at V came to 2 bases and at J to 9 bases, leaving 19 bases not matched to a gene. The germline CDR1 and CDR2 sequences are SNHLY and FYNNEI. The CDR3 is 18 amino acids. CDR3 sequence reads: CASSEQTPWLAAVSEQFF. CDR3 bases: TGTGCCAGCAGTGAACAGACCCCATGGCTAGCGGCAGTCAGTGAGCAGTTCTTC.

This clone was seen just once. The chain employs TRBV5-1 and TRBJ2-1; D perhaps matches TRBD1 (5 bases). The V gene's germline CDR1 is SGHRS and CDR2 YFSETQ. The CDR3 is 15 residues long. The ends were cut back, 3 bases at V and 4 bases at J, with 14 bases in the middle. The CDR3 here is CASSSLGQKYNEQFF. CDR3 DNA sequence: TGCGCCAGCAGCTCCCTGGGGCAAAAATACAATGAGCAGTTCTTC.

This clone appeared a few times. The CDR3 DNA reads as TGTGCCAGCAGCTTATCGGGATATAATGAAAAACTGTTTTTT. This sequence encodes CASSLSGYNEKLFF. V usage is TRBV11-1 and J usage is TRBJ1-4; no clear D gene. Per germline, CDR1 SGHAT and CDR2 FQDESV (reference sequence). Between the trimmed V and J ends, which lost 2 bases and 4 bases, there was a span of 8 bases. CDR3 length equals 14 residues.

This clone was recorded a few times. The chain recombines TRBV3-1 (or the pseudogene TRBV3-2) with TRBJ1-4; D unresolved. The germline CDR1 and CDR2 sequences are LGHDT and YNNKEL (reference sequence). Between the trimmed V and J ends, which lost 1 base and 13 bases, there was a span of 10 bases. This CDR3 region has 12 residues. The DNA of the CDR3 is TGTGCCAGCAGCCAAGTGGAAGGAGGACTGTTTTTT. It yields the protein CASSQVEGGLFF.

This chain uses TRBV9 with TRBJ2-2, with TRBD2 as a possible D gene (6 bases). V was clipped by 2 bases and J by 7 bases, with 15 bases between them. This CDR3 comprises 15 residues. From germline, CDR1 is SGDLS and CDR2 YYNGEE. The CDR3 reads CASSVGTPYLGELFF. The CDR3 coding sequence is TGTGCCAGCAGCGTTGGGACTCCTTATCTCGGGGAGCTGTTTTTT.

The V call is TRBV7-2, the J call TRBJ1-3; D is perhaps TRBD1 (6 bases). V was trimmed by 6 bases and J by 4 bases, leaving 19 bases between them. Germline values: CDR1 SGHTA, CDR2 FQGNSA. The length of the CDR3 is 16 residues. CDR3 in amino acids: CASSPEAGGLGNTIYF. The CDR3 DNA is TGTGCCAGCAGTCCCGAGGCCGGGGGGCTAGGAAACACCATATATTTT.

The chain uses TRBV12-3 or TRBV12-4 and TRBJ1-4; no clear D gene. CDR3 length: 11 amino acids. Trimming removed 3 bases from V and 11 bases from J, with 7 bases in between. CDR3 sequence reads: CASSLGGKLFF. For the CDR3, the DNA is TGTGCCAGCAGTTTGGGCGGGAAACTGTTTTTT.

The V gene is TRBV19, the J gene TRBJ2-7; 9 positions agree with TRBD1. The V gene end was trimmed by 5 bases and the J gene end by 7 bases; junction bases not matched to a gene: 12. Germline CDR1 LNHDA, CDR2 SQIVND (reference sequence). This CDR3 is 15 amino acids long. The CDR3 nucleotides read TGTGCCAGTAGTTCGTCGGGACAGGGTTTGAGGGAGCAGTACTTC. This codes for CASSSSGQGLREQYF.

The J gene is TRBJ2-3, the V gene TRBV19; 8 bases fit TRBD1. J gave up 2 bases and V 9 bases, and 10 bases lay outside the gene matches. The V gene's germline CDR1 is LNHDA and CDR2 SQIVND (reference sequence). The CDR3 is 15 amino acids. The CDR3 sequence: CASIPRTGNTDTQYF. As DNA, the CDR3 is TGTGCCAGCATCCCACGGACAGGGAACACAGATACGCAGTATTTT.

This chain joins TRBV5-1 and TRBJ2-1, with D tentatively TRBD2 (6 bases). The CDR3 has 15 residues. Trimming removed 0 bases from V and 8 bases from J, with 15 bases in between. CDR1 and CDR2 from the germline V gene are SGHRS and YFSETQ. The CDR3 is CASSLVGSTADEQFF. Here the CDR3 DNA reads TGCGCCAGCAGCTTGGTCGGGAGTACGGCCGATGAGCAGTTCTTC. Variable domain in full (rest from reference TRBV5-1 and TRBJ2-1): KAGVTQTPRYLIKTRGQQVTLSCSPISGHRSVSWYQQTPGQGLQFLFEYFSETQRNKGNFPGRFSGRQFSNSRSEMNVSTLELGDSALYLCASSLVGSTADEQFFGPGTRLTVL.

J is TRBJ2-3 and V is TRBV4-1, with 7 bases fitting TRBD1. With V trimmed by 1 base and J by 2 bases, 6 bases remained unmatched. Germline V gene data show CDR1 as MGHRA and CDR2 as YSYEKL. This CDR3 region has 16 residues. The CDR3 DNA sequence: TGCGCCAGCAGCCAAGGAGGGGGCTATAACACAGATACGCAGTATTTT. Protein product: CASSQGGGYNTDTQYF.

J is TRBJ1-1 and V is TRBV11-2; a possible D gene is TRBD1 (5 bases). CDR1 is SGHAT, CDR2 FQNNGV, per germline. The V and J ends lost 2 bases and 0 bases respectively, with 10 bases between them. This CDR3 comprises 15 residues. This chain's CDR3 is CASSLYRKMNTEAFF. As DNA, the CDR3 is TGTGCCAGCAGCTTATACAGGAAAATGAACACTGAAGCTTTCTTT.

V is TRBV19 and J is TRBJ2-5, with TRBD1 matching 10 bases. The V segment lost 10 bases and the J segment 4 bases; nucleotides outside the gene matches: 6. The germline CDR1 and CDR2 sequences are LNHDA and SQIVND (reference sequence). The CDR3 is 13 residues long. CDR3 region: CATTDRGVETQYF. CDR3 DNA: TGTGCCACCACGGACAGGGGGGTAGAGACCCAGTACTTC.

About this clone: One junction end does not reproduce the germline sequence, and a read error may be involved. The chain employs TRBV7-7 and TRBJ2-2, with 7 bases that match TRBD1. The length of the CDR3 is 15 residues. Germline V CDR1 and CDR2: SSHAT, FNYEAQ (reference sequence). The CDR3 here is CASSRDSPNTGELFF. CDR3 nucleotides: TGTGCTAGCAGCAGGGACAGCCCTAACACCGGGGAGCTGTTTTTT.

This clone was seen a single time. The chain is built from TRBV4-1 and TRBJ2-3, with unresolved D. V was shortened by 0 bases and J by 1 base, with 14 bases between the two germline ends. The germline gives CDR1 MGHRA, CDR2 YSYEKL. This CDR3 is built from 17 residues. In DNA form, the CDR3 reads TGCGCCAGCAGCCAAGAAGATCCGGGTCGGGGCACAGATACGCAGTATTTT. As protein: CASSQEDPGRGTDTQYF.